Below, 5 T cell receptor beta chains from the same sample are listed, as sequenced in a study of CD8+ T cells in alopecia areata. Following RNA extraction, reverse transcription yielded cDNA that acted as the sequencing template. Repertoires were generated with immunoSEQ multiplex PCR, while TCRdb's copy carries only in-frame clones and drops some. The repertoire holds some 130,000 clones, with about 49% as singletons. This specimen was CD8+ T cells sorted from blood, taken at week 0. These TCRs come from a human donor with alopecia areata.

This clone occurred a few times. The rearrangement links TRBV4-2 to TRBJ2-7; 11 bases map to TRBD1. Germline loops: CDR1 LGHNA, CDR2 YNFKEQ. J was trimmed by 3 bases and V by 0 bases; bases with no gene match: 1. The CDR3 length is 15 residues. DNA of the CDR3: TGTGCCAGCAGCCAAGAGGGGACAGGGGGCTACGAGCAGTACTTC. Encoded protein: CASSQEGTGGYEQYF.

The chain uses TRBV29-1 and TRBJ2-5, with 7 nucleotides matching TRBD1. The length of the CDR3 is 14 residues. V was pared by 3 bases and J by 0 bases, with 4 bases of the junction left unmatched. Germline CDR1 and CDR2: SQVTM and ANQGSEA. The CDR3 nucleotides are TGCAGCGTTGACACAGGGGTAGACCAAGAGACCCAGTACTTC. Translation gives CSVDTGVDQETQYF.

The chain carries TRBV15 and TRBJ2-3, with 9 bases matching TRBD2. The CDR3 is 16 amino acids. Trimming removed 0 bases from V and 7 bases from J; junction bases left unmatched: 8. The germline V gene encodes CDR1 LNHNV and CDR2 YYDKDF (reference sequence). CDR3 loop: CATSRDVGSGGYTQYF. The CDR3 coding sequence is TGTGCCACCAGCAGAGATGTAGGTAGCGGGGGTTATACGCAGTATTTT.

The rearrangement uses TRBV6-5 and TRBJ2-2; either TRBD1 or TRBD2 may fit D (5 bases each). The CDR3 covers 15 residues. Trimming took 0 bases from V and 6 from J, leaving 11 bases between them. Germline V gives CDR1 MNHEY, CDR2 SVGAGI. The CDR3 sequence: CASSYSTGRSGELFF. CDR3 bases: TGTGCCAGCAGTTACTCGACGGGGCGGTCCGGGGAGCTGTTTTTT.

This clone has only a few counts. The V call is TRBV5-5, the J call TRBJ2-6; no definite D call. Trimming removed 2 bases at V and 2 bases at J, with 17 bases between. CDR1 SGHKS and CDR2 YYEKEE come from the germline V gene (reference sequence). This CDR3 has 18 amino acids. This chain's CDR3 is CASSFFVRAEAGANVLTF. The DNA of the CDR3 is TGTGCCAGCAGCTTTTTTGTCCGAGCCGAGGCTGGGGCCAACGTCCTGACTTTC. The whole variable domain, remainder taken from reference TRBV5-5 and TRBJ2-6, is DAGVTQSPTHLIKTRGQQVTLRCSPISGHKSVSWYQQVLGQGPQFIFQYYEKEERGRGNFPDRFSARQFPNYSSELNVNALLLGDSALYLCASSFFVRAEAGANVLTFGAGSRLTVL.